This TCR beta chain was found in a study of blood T cell repertoires in COVID-19. Looking at the study overall: Collection of acute and convalescent COVID-19 samples took place in the United States, Italy and Spain. PBMCs, B-cell-depleted T cells, or T cells provided the cDNA or gDNA that made up the material.

In the authors' workflow: The assay estimated nucleated cells by amplifying reference gene primers. Profiled with immunoSEQ multiplex PCR; TCRdb holds only in-frame clones, not every one. V, J and clone size derive from that table, while D and trimming were established from the DNA sequence. This sample has 80,000 to 130,000 clones, with nearly 90% found just once. Trimming left V 1 base short and J 0 bases short, with 10 bases between. Germline V gene sequence: CDR1 LGHDT, CDR2 YNNKEL (reference sequence). The CDR3 spans 16 residues. The sample consisted of peripheral blood. The rearrangement joins TRBV3-1 (or the pseudogene TRBV3-2) to TRBJ1-3; D gene uncertain. The receptor was isolated from a woman aged 55 to 70 with acute or convalescent COVID-19. The CDR3 protein is CASSQGLSASGNTIYF. CDR3 DNA sequence: TGTGCCAGCAGCCAAGGGCTCAGCGCCTCTGGAAACACCATATATTTT.